What follows are 25 T cell receptor beta chains derived from one specimen sequenced in a study of shared T cell receptors in the human thymus. Repertoires were generated with immunoSEQ multiplex PCR, while TCRdb's copy carries only in-frame clones and drops some. The profile shows over 350,000 clones, approximately 95% of them singletons. Sequenced: thymocytes. The receptors were sampled from a human donor.

V gene TRBV7-9 combines with J gene TRBJ1-2; D is uncertain. Germline assignment: CDR1 SEHNR and CDR2 FQNEAQ (reference sequence). CDR3 length: 13 residues. V lost 5 bases and J 4 bases, leaving 11 bases between the germline ends. CDR3 sequence: CASSPPPAYGYTF. The CDR3 DNA reads as TGTGCCAGCAGCCCACCCCCAGCCTATGGCTACACCTTC.

V is TRBV30 and J is TRBJ2-7; D not certain. The germline V gene encodes CDR1 GTSNPN and CDR2 SVGIG (reference sequence). The V end lost 0 bases, the J end lost 0 bases, and 9 bases lay between the germline ends. The CDR3 loop spans 14 amino acids. This chain's CDR3 is CAWSVDISSYEQYF. The CDR3 nucleotides read TGTGCCTGGAGTGTTGACATCAGCTCCTACGAGCAGTACTTC.

This clone was seen only once. The genes are TRBV30 and TRBJ2-7, with unresolved D. Germline CDR1 is GTSNPN and CDR2 is SVGIG (reference sequence). Trimming pared 0 bases from V and 2 bases from J, leaving 5 bases between. CDR3 length equals 12 residues. CDR3 nucleotide sequence: TGTGCCTGGAGTGTCTACCCCTACGAGCAGTACTTC. This sequence encodes CAWSVYPYEQYF.

The rearrangement uses TRBV19 and TRBJ2-7; D is unresolved. With 4 bases removed from V and 2 bases from J, the gap between germline ends came to 18 bases. The germline gives CDR1 LNHDA, CDR2 SQIVND (reference sequence). This CDR3 is 16 amino acids long. CDR3 protein: CASSTDETTAPYEQYF. DNA for the CDR3: TGTGCCAGTAGTACGGATGAGACGACCGCCCCCTACGAGCAGTACTTC. The full variable domain, in which reference TRBV19 and TRBJ2-7 provide the parts outside the CDR3, is DGGITQSPKYLFRKEGQNVTLSCEQNLNHDAMYWYRQDPGQGLRLIYYSQIVNDFQKGDIAEGYSVSREKKESFPLTVTSAQKNPTAFYLCASSTDETTAPYEQYFGPGTRLTVT.

The CDR3 reads CASSESDDRGTDTQYF. For the CDR3, the DNA is TGTGCCAGCAGTGAAAGTGACGACAGGGGGACAGATACGCAGTATTTT. The gene calls are TRBV2 and TRBJ2-3; TRBD1 agrees at 9 bases. The CDR3 length is 16 residues. In germline, CDR1 is SNHLY, CDR2 FYNNEI. The J segment lost 3 bases and the V segment lost 2 bases, leaving 6 bases of the junction unmatched.

The chain is built from TRBV6-1 and TRBJ1-1; the match to TRBD1 covers 9 bases. The CDR3 has 14 amino acids. Germline CDR1 reads MNHNS; CDR2 reads SASEGT. J lost 4 bases, V lost 3 bases, and 3 bases had no gene match. For the CDR3, the DNA is TGTGCCAGCAGTGATGAGGACAGGGGCACTGAAGCTTTCTTT. Translation: CASSDEDRGTEAFF.

V is TRBV27 and J is TRBJ2-7; D is possibly TRBD1 or TRBD2 (5 bases each). This CDR3 comprises 14 residues. Germline CDR1 reads MNHEY; CDR2 reads SMNVEV (reference sequence). V was clipped by 5 bases and J by 4 bases, with 15 bases between them. The CDR3 sequence: CASSPTSWGYEQYF. For the CDR3, the DNA is TGTGCCAGCAGTCCTACATCGTGGGGGTACGAGCAGTACTTC.

The CDR3: CASSQEDSGINEQFF. The DNA for the CDR3 is TGCGCCAGCAGCCAAGAGGATAGCGGGATCAATGAGCAGTTCTTC. V gene TRBV4-3 combines with J gene TRBJ2-1; 8 nucleotides align to TRBD2. Unmatched junction bases numbered 4, after V lost 0 bases and J lost 6 bases. CDR3 length equals 15 residues. Looked up from germline, CDR1 is LGHNA and CDR2 is YSLEER.

The chain is built from TRBV5-1 and TRBJ1-1, with D possibly matching TRBD1 (6 bases). CDR1 SGHRS and CDR2 YFSETQ come from the germline V gene. The CDR3 spans 14 residues. V gave up 5 bases and J gave up 4 bases, with 15 bases separating them. The CDR3 DNA reads as TGCGCCAGCAGATTCCTGGGGGCTTGCACTGAAGCTTTCTTT. It yields the protein CASRFLGACTEAFF.

This clone has just a few counts. The chain uses TRBV4-3 and TRBJ2-5, with 8 nucleotides matching TRBD2. The CDR3 is made up of 19 amino acids. CDR1 LGHNA and CDR2 YSLEER come from the germline V gene. J gave up 4 bases and V 0 bases, and 16 bases lay outside the gene matches. The CDR3 reads CASSQDEIDPGTRGETQYF. The CDR3 nucleotides are TGCGCCAGCAGCCAAGATGAGATTGATCCGGGGACTAGGGGAGAGACCCAGTACTTC.

CDR3 residues: CASSQDGDIYEQYF. CDR3 nucleotides: TGCGCCAGCAGCCAAGATGGGGACATCTACGAGCAGTACTTC. This chain links TRBV4-3 with TRBJ2-7; a weak D match, TRBD1 (6 bases). Germline CDR1 is LGHNA and CDR2 is YSLEER. V lost 0 bases to trimming and J lost 3 bases, with 9 bases between them. This CDR3 comprises 14 residues.

The genes are TRBV15 and TRBJ1-2; no clear D gene. Germline V lookup: CDR1 LNHNV, CDR2 YYDKDF (reference sequence). The CDR3 is 13 residues long. V was cut by 4 bases and J by 8 bases, with 14 bases left in between. The CDR3 spells CATSKTGPQGYTF. The CDR3, as DNA: TGTGCCACCAGCAAAACCGGGCCACAGGGCTACACCTTC.

The chain has TRBV27 and TRBJ1-3; tentative D call: TRBD1 (5 bases). The CDR3 is 15 residues long. Germline V gives CDR1 MNHEY, CDR2 SMNVEV (reference sequence). V was pared by 2 bases and J by 1 base, with 9 bases between. CDR3: CASSLQGRSGNTIYF. In DNA, the CDR3 is TGTGCCAGCAGTTTACAGGGTCGGTCTGGAAACACCATATATTTT.

The rearrangement links TRBV5-4 to TRBJ2-4, with D perhaps TRBD1 (5 bases). Looked up from germline, CDR1 is SGHNT and CDR2 is YYREEE (reference sequence). Trimming stripped 4 bases from V and 1 base from J, with 18 bases between. This CDR3 comprises 17 residues. CDR3 in amino acids: CASSVDSNDPAKNIQYF. DNA of the CDR3: TGTGCCAGCAGCGTCGACAGCAACGACCCGGCCAAAAACATTCAGTACTTC.

CDR3 bases: TGTGCCAGCCCCGGGGAAACCGGGGAGCTGTTTTTT. Protein product: CASPGETGELFF. The rearrangement uses TRBV7-6 and TRBJ2-2; the D gene is possibly TRBD2 (5 bases). Germline V lookup: CDR1 SGHVS, CDR2 FNYEAQ. V gave up 8 bases and J gave up 5 bases, with 9 bases separating them. CDR3 length: 12 amino acids.

This clone was observed a handful of times. The CDR3 region has the DNA TGTGCCAGCAGCTTCGGAGGGGACACTGAAGCTTTCTTT. The encoded protein is CASSFGGDTEAFF. The V and J genes are TRBV7-9 and TRBJ1-1, with D possibly being TRBD1 (5 bases). The CDR3 covers 13 residues. Germline lookup yields CDR1 SEHNR and CDR2 FQNEAQ (reference sequence). V lost 3 bases, J lost 3 bases, and 8 bases lay in between.

The genes are TRBV7-6 and TRBJ2-2; 8 nucleotides align to TRBD2. Germline-derived CDR1 and CDR2 are SGHVS and FNYEAQ. Losses at the gene ends were 5 bases for V and 3 bases for J; bases not matched to a gene: 5. This CDR3 region has 15 residues. The CDR3 DNA reads as TGTGCCAGCAGCACGGGGGGGCGGGACACCGGGGAGCTGTTTTTT. Protein: CASSTGGRDTGELFF.

The V gene is TRBV19, the J gene TRBJ1-2, with D perhaps matching TRBD1 (5 bases). The germline V and J ends were trimmed by 4 bases and 3 bases, with 9 bases remaining between them. This CDR3 is 13 amino acids long. Germline V gene data show CDR1 as LNHDA and CDR2 as SQIVND (reference sequence). In nucleotides, the CDR3 is TGTGCCAGTAGTAGGGACGGGTACTATGGCTACACCTTC. It yields the protein CASSRDGYYGYTF.

The chain is built from TRBV2 and TRBJ2-3; 13 bases match TRBD2. The CDR3 runs to 19 residues. The germline V gene has CDR1 SNHLY and CDR2 FYNNEI. The V and J ends lost 2 bases and 5 bases, in that order; junction bases with no gene match: 13. The CDR3 reads CASSESRLAGGYGQDTQYF. The CDR3 region has the DNA TGTGCCAGCAGTGAATCTCGACTAGCGGGAGGCTACGGGCAAGATACGCAGTATTTT.

V and J are TRBV30 and TRBJ1-5; D is undetermined. The CDR3 has 15 residues. Trimming removed 1 base from V and 0 bases from J, with 10 bases in between. Germline CDR1 and CDR2: GTSNPN and SVGIG (reference sequence). The CDR3 nucleotides read TGTGCCTGGAGTGCGGAGGCTCATAGCAATCAGCCCCAGCATTTT. Translated: CAWSAEAHSNQPQHF.

This rearrangement joins TRBV21-1 to TRBJ2-5. TRBV21-1 is described as a pseudogene. The CDR3 consists of 17 residues. CDR3 bases: TGTGCCAGCAGCAAAGTGAGCCGACAGGGAGGGCAAGAGACCCAGTACTTC. This encodes CASSKVSRQGGQETQYF.

The chain employs TRBV27 and TRBJ2-3; 9 positions agree with TRBD2. The CDR3 extends over 16 amino acids. Trimming cost V 5 bases and J 2 bases; bases outside gene matches: 8. Germline assignment: CDR1 MNHEY and CDR2 SMNVEV (reference sequence). The CDR3 region is CASSRTSVANTDTQYF. In DNA, the CDR3 is TGTGCCAGCAGTAGGACTAGCGTAGCTAACACAGATACGCAGTATTTT.

The V gene is TRBV4-1, the J gene TRBJ2-1; 10 bases agree with TRBD1. Germline trimming cut 2 bases from V and 3 bases from J; bases unmatched to any gene: 10. Germline CDR1 MGHRA, CDR2 YSYEKL. This CDR3 comprises 18 residues. The CDR3 sequence: CASSQSGARDRGYNEQFF. DNA of the CDR3: TGCGCCAGCAGCCAAAGCGGGGCCCGGGACAGGGGCTACAATGAGCAGTTCTTC.

The rearrangement links TRBV7-6 to TRBJ2-7; the match to TRBD2 covers 10 bases. From germline, CDR1 is SGHVS and CDR2 FNYEAQ. J lost 5 bases, V lost 2 bases, and 12 bases had no gene match. The CDR3 runs to 17 residues. The CDR3 protein is CASSLSSPSGRVNEQYF. The CDR3 coding sequence is TGTGCCAGCAGCTTATCATCCCCTAGCGGGAGAGTCAACGAGCAGTACTTC.

The V gene is TRBV4-2, the J gene TRBJ2-2; 8 bases map to TRBD1. The germline V gene has CDR1 LGHNA and CDR2 YNFKEQ. J gave up 5 bases and V 3 bases, and 11 bases lay outside the gene matches. The CDR3 is 17 amino acids. Here the CDR3 reads CASSQGPHYRGTGELFF. The CDR3 region has the DNA TGTGCCAGCAGCCAGGGGCCCCACTACAGGGGGACCGGGGAGCTGTTTTTT.